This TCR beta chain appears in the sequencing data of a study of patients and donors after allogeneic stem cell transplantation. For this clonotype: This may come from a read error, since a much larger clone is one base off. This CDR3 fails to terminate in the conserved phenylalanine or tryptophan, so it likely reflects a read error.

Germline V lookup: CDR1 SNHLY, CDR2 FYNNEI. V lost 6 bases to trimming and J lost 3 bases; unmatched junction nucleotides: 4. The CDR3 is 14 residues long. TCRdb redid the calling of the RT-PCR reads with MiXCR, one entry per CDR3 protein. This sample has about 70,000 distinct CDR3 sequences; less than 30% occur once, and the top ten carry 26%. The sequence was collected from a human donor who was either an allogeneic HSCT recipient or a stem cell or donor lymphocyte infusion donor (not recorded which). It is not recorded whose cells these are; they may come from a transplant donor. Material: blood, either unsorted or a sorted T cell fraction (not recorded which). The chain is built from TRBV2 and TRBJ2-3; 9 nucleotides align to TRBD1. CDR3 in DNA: TGTGCCAGCAGCTTACAGGGGGCAACAGATACGCAGTATTCT. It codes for CASSLQGATDTQYS.